The rows below give T cell receptor beta chains drawn from one sample of a study of blood T cell repertoires in COVID-19. The method was immunoSEQ multiplex PCR; TCRdb's version includes in-frame clones alone and lacks a portion of them. The sample lists around 170,000 clones; around 80% were seen once. The sequenced sample consisted of peripheral blood. These receptors were taken from a man aged 25 to 40 with active or convalescent COVID-19. Each CDR3 is given without its conserved first and last residue.

v_call	j_call	cdr3_aa
TRBV30	TRBJ2-3	AWTASGYSTDTQY
TRBV5-1	TRBJ2-1	ASSLERNEQF
TRBV25-1	TRBJ1-1	ASSEWRASANTEAF
TRBV4-1	TRBJ1-5	ASSQTTGGFQPQH
TRBV18	TRBJ1-1	ASSPGANTEAF
TRBV7-8	TRBJ1-1	ASSFMGQGKRGLNF
TRBV7-8	TRBJ2-3	ASSLVIRTDTQY
TRBV5-1	TRBJ2-7	ASSLDRIRGSYEQY
TRBV6-5	TRBJ1-1	ASTYTAEGNTEAF
TRBV14	TRBJ2-7	ASSQPTGGEQY
TRBV27	TRBJ1-3	ASSGKGRANTIY
TRBV7-9	TRBJ2-7	ASSLELAGGEQY
TRBV5-1	TRBJ2-1	ASSLAERAYNEQF
TRBV11-2	TRBJ1-6	ASSPGGPALH
TRBV7-2	TRBJ2-3	ASSLTTSGRDTQY
TRBV19	TRBJ1-1	ASSTTGSTEAF
TRBV4-2	TRBJ2-4	ASSQTSGEMGKNIQY
TRBV28	TRBJ1-3	ASSWDSSGNTIY
TRBV5-1	TRBJ1-2	ASSLRQGKGYT
TRBV5-1	TRBJ1-1	ASSPYRVNTEAF
TRBV6-5	TRBJ1-2	ASSYGGVGGYT
TRBV6-1	TRBJ1-6	ASSEVWSGQGNSPLH
TRBV9	TRBJ2-2	ASTKTSGNTGELF
TRBV19	TRBJ2-7	ASSIQTGLSYEQY
TRBV6-5	TRBJ2-1	ASSYRGQGLNEQF
TRBV28	TRBJ2-2	ATKRLAGGQGGELF